A single sample is the source of the 27 T cell receptor beta chains below, sequenced in a study of T cell repertoires in cytomegalovirus infection. These receptors' antigens are unknown. MiXCR, run by TCRdb on the reads, gives a single entry per CDR3 protein. Here the sample spans 380,000 or so distinct CDR3 sequences, about 35% being singletons. Here the sequenced sample was cultured PBMCs, taken from culture after CMV antigen stimulation. All receptors come from a human donor in good health (CMV status not recorded). Some clones in this sample may be carry-over from other donors' samples.

There are a few counts of this clonotype. The V gene is TRBV29-1, the J gene TRBJ1-2; 7 bases map to TRBD1. Germline trimming cut 4 bases from V and 1 base from J; bases unmatched to any gene: 6. Germline CDR1 and CDR2: SQVTM and ANQGSEA. This CDR3 has 14 residues. CDR3: CSVVTGAFNYGYTF. The CDR3 coding sequence is TGCAGCGTTGTCACAGGGGCTTTTAACTATGGCTACACCTTC.

The CDR3 sequence: CASSLSRGYTF. CDR3 coding DNA: TGTGCCAGCAGCCTATCGCGGGGCTACACCTTC. This chain links TRBV28 with TRBJ1-2; D unclear. The CDR3 is 11 residues long. Trimming cost V 6 bases and J 8 bases, with 10 bases left between them. Germline V lookup: CDR1 MDHEN, CDR2 SYDVKM.

This clonotype was detected only once. The J gene is TRBJ2-2, the V gene TRBV6-2 or TRBV6-3; D call uncertain. The germline V gene encodes CDR1 MNHEY and CDR2 SVGEGT. The CDR3 is 14 amino acids. Trimming removed 2 bases from V and 3 bases from J, with 7 bases in between. The CDR3 reads CASSYPSDTGELFF. The CDR3 nucleotides read TGTGCCAGCAGTTACCCCAGCGACACCGGGGAGCTGTTTTTT.

This clonotype was detected a few times. V and J are TRBV7-6 and TRBJ2-7; D remains unclear. Trimming removed 5 bases at V and 3 bases at J, with 14 bases between. The germline gives CDR1 SGHVS, CDR2 FNYEAQ. The CDR3 consists of 14 residues. CDR3 in DNA: TGTGCCAGCAGCCAACTCGGGTGGAGCTACGAGCAGTACTTC. Translated: CASSQLGWSYEQYF.

The CDR3 nucleotides read TGTGCCAGCAGCTTAACCGGCGGGAGTGCAGATACGCAGTATTTT. Translating gives CASSLTGGSADTQYF. The chain employs TRBV11-1 and TRBJ2-3; TRBD2 agrees at 7 bases. This CDR3 spans 15 amino acids. Germline loops: CDR1 SGHAT, CDR2 FQDESV (reference sequence). V lost 2 bases to trimming and J lost 4 bases; unmatched junction nucleotides: 6.

This clonotype was seen only a few times. V and J are TRBV3-1 and TRBJ2-6; D call uncertain. CDR1 and CDR2 from the germline V gene are LGHDT and YNNKEL (reference sequence). The CDR3 spans 19 residues. V was pared by 1 base and J by 0 bases, with 16 bases between. In nucleotides, the CDR3 is TGTGCCAGCAGCCAAGTAGATGCCGGGCCCCCCTCTGGGGCCAACGTCCTGACTTTC. Translation: CASSQVDAGPPSGANVLTF.

This clonotype was seen a handful of times. V and J are TRBV19 and TRBJ2-5; 10 bases fit TRBD1. This CDR3 contains 15 residues. V was pared by 6 bases and J by 5 bases, with 9 bases of the junction left unmatched. The germline V gene has CDR1 LNHDA and CDR2 SQIVND (reference sequence). This chain's CDR3 is CASRGQGTRSETQYF. CDR3 in DNA: TGTGCCAGTAGGGGACAGGGGACAAGGTCGGAGACCCAGTACTTC.

J is TRBJ1-4 and V is TRBV6-5; D may be TRBD1 (5 bases). CDR1 and CDR2 from the germline V gene are MNHEY and SVGAGI. There are 14 residues in the CDR3. V lost 8 bases, J lost 8 bases, and 18 bases lay in between. The CDR3 nucleotides are TGTGCCAGCCTGGGGGACCCTACGGGGGAAAAACTGTTTTTT. The encoded protein is CASLGDPTGEKLFF.

This clonotype has just a few counts. This sequence joins TRBV7-9 and TRBJ2-7, with 13 bases aligning to TRBD2. The J segment lost 3 bases and the V segment lost 1 base, leaving 6 bases of the junction unmatched. CDR1 is SEHNR, CDR2 FQNEAQ, per germline (reference sequence). CDR3 length: 17 amino acids. This CDR3 is CASSLGAGTSGIYEQYF. The CDR3 DNA is TGTGCCAGCAGCTTAGGGGCCGGGACTAGCGGGATCTACGAGCAGTACTTC.

The chain uses TRBV6-5 and TRBJ2-3; D unresolved. Germline V lookup: CDR1 MNHEY, CDR2 SVGAGI. V lost 0 bases to trimming and J lost 2 bases, with 6 bases between them. The CDR3 loop spans 14 amino acids. This CDR3 is CASSYSQTTDTQYF. CDR3 nucleotide sequence: TGTGCCAGCAGTTACTCACAGACCACAGATACGCAGTATTTT.

The chain has TRBV6-6 and TRBJ2-1; D remains ambiguous. The CDR3 covers 13 residues. Trimming stripped 9 bases from V and 5 bases from J, with 14 bases between. Germline CDR1 is MNHNY and CDR2 is SVGAGI (reference sequence). CDR3 bases: TGTGCCAGTGCGTCCCCCGCGGACAATGAGCAGTTCTTC. It encodes CASASPADNEQFF.

This clonotype was detected a few times. J is TRBJ2-3 and V is TRBV7-2; tentative D call: TRBD1 (5 bases). V was pared by 5 bases and J by 1 base, with 10 bases between. The CDR3 is made up of 14 amino acids. Germline V gene sequence: CDR1 SGHTA, CDR2 FQGNSA. CDR3 sequence (DNA): TGTGCCAGCAGCCCGTGGGGCGGCACAGATACGCAGTATTTT. This gives the protein CASSPWGGTDTQYF.

There are a few counts of this clonotype. This chain uses TRBV6-2 or TRBV6-3 with TRBJ2-2; 8 bases fit TRBD1. J lost 4 bases, V lost 4 bases, and 11 bases had no gene match. The CDR3 has 17 amino acids. Germline CDR1 reads MNHEY; CDR2 reads SVGEGT. The CDR3 is CASSLHQGTGFTGELFF. In nucleotides, the CDR3 is TGTGCCAGCAGTTTGCACCAAGGGACAGGATTCACCGGGGAGCTGTTTTTT.

This clonotype was seen only a few times. This chain uses TRBV6-2 or TRBV6-3 with TRBJ2-7; D might be TRBD1 (6 bases). The germline V gene has CDR1 MNHEY and CDR2 SVGEGT. Between the trimmed V and J ends, which lost 1 base and 4 bases, there was a span of 11 bases. This CDR3 has 14 amino acids. CDR3 residues: CASSYFQGSYEQYF. CDR3 sequence (DNA): TGTGCCAGCAGTTACTTTCAGGGGTCTTACGAGCAGTACTTC.

Regarding this clonotype: A read error may be the cause here, since a much bigger clone is one base away. The genes are TRBV7-2 and TRBJ1-1; 12 positions agree with TRBD1. CDR1 and CDR2 from the germline V gene are SGHTA and FQGNSA. V shed 4 bases, J shed 3 bases, and the junction held 6 bases outside the gene matches. The CDR3 loop spans 16 amino acids. In nucleotides, the CDR3 is TGTGCCAGCAGCTGGGGACAGGGGGCGCTGTACACTGAAGCTTTCTTT. As protein: CASSWGQGALYTEAFF.

The J gene is TRBJ2-3, the V gene TRBV29-1; D possibly corresponds to TRBD2 (5 bases). Germline lookup yields CDR1 SQVTM and CDR2 ANQGSEA. V was clipped by 0 bases and J by 0 bases, with 10 bases between them. The CDR3 runs 15 residues. CDR3 coding DNA: TGCAGCGTTGAAGATGCCAGCGGTAGCACAGATACGCAGTATTTT. It codes for CSVEDASGSTDTQYF.

This chain connects TRBV6-2 or TRBV6-3 to TRBJ2-3; no clear D. In germline, CDR1 is MNHEY, CDR2 SVGEGT. The length of the CDR3 is 13 residues. V lost 6 bases and J lost 4, with 11 bases in between. This CDR3 is CASSHGWSDTQYF. CDR3 coding DNA: TGTGCCAGCAGCCACGGATGGTCAGATACGCAGTATTTT.

This clonotype was picked up many times. This CDR3 is CASSAALTDTQYF. CDR3 bases: TGTGCCAGCAGCGCAGCTCTCACAGATACGCAGTATTTT. This chain uses TRBV9 with TRBJ2-3, with unresolved D. Trimming cost V 3 bases and J 2 bases, with 7 bases left between them. This CDR3 is built from 13 residues. Germline V CDR1 and CDR2: SGDLS, YYNGEE.

This clonotype was seen only a few times. The chain joins TRBV6-5 to TRBJ2-1, with D perhaps assigned TRBD1 or TRBD2 (5 bases each). CDR1 is MNHEY, CDR2 SVGAGI, per germline. The V end was cut by 0 bases, the J end by 13 bases, with 13 bases between. This CDR3 region has 13 residues. CDR3 DNA sequence: TGTGCCAGCAGTTACTCCCAGGGAGTTGTACAGTTCTTC. Translated: CASSYSQGVVQFF.

V usage is TRBV6-1 and J usage is TRBJ1-4; D possibly corresponds to TRBD1 (5 bases). With 5 bases removed from V and 10 bases from J, the gap between germline ends came to 14 bases. The CDR3 has 13 residues. CDR1 is MNHNS, CDR2 SASEGT, per germline. The CDR3 DNA reads as TGTGCCAGCAGTTACGGGACCGCTAGAAAACTGTTTTTT. It translates to CASSYGTARKLFF.

The gene calls are TRBV6-5 and TRBJ2-1; 8 bases align to TRBD2. This CDR3 region has 17 residues. CDR1 and CDR2 from the germline V gene are MNHEY and SVGAGI. The V and J ends lost 0 bases and 8 bases, in that order; junction bases with no gene match: 12. DNA for the CDR3: TGTGCCAGCAGTTACTCGATACCAGCGGGAGTGGTCGATGAGCAGTTCTTC. The encoded protein is CASSYSIPAGVVDEQFF.

This clonotype was observed many times. The chain carries TRBV7-2 and TRBJ2-1; a weak D match, TRBD1 (6 bases). V lost 5 bases and J 7 bases, leaving 18 bases between the germline ends. Germline CDR1 reads SGHTA; CDR2 reads FQGNSA. The CDR3 is 15 residues long. In DNA, the CDR3 is TGTGCCAGCAGCCGCAGGGGCACCTTGGGGAATGAGCAGTTCTTC. Its translation is CASSRRGTLGNEQFF. The full variable domain, completed using reference TRBV7-2 and TRBJ2-1, is GAGVSQSPSNKVTEKGKDVELRCDPISGHTALYWYRQSLGQGLEFLIYFQGNSAPDKSGLPSDRFSAERTGGSVSTLTIQRTQQEDSAVYLCASSRRGTLGNEQFFGPGTRLTVL.

This chain connects TRBV27 to TRBJ2-5; D is possibly TRBD1 or TRBD2 (5 bases each). CDR1 and CDR2 (germline): MNHEY, SMNVEV (reference sequence). V was pared by 9 bases and J by 2 bases, with 22 bases between. This CDR3 region has 16 residues. CDR3 in DNA: TGTGCCAGTAGCGACCTTACCGGGACGGTACAAGAGACCCAGTACTTC. Its translation is CASSDLTGTVQETQYF.

This clonotype was found a few times. V usage is TRBV20-1 and J usage is TRBJ2-1; tentative D call: TRBD2 (6 bases). Per germline, CDR1 DFQATT and CDR2 SNEGSKA (reference sequence). CDR3 length equals 15 residues. The V gene lost 0 bases and the J gene lost 5 bases, with 14 bases spanning the gap. The DNA for the CDR3 is TGCAGTGCTAGAGATCCCAGTCCGGGGGACAATGAGCAGTTCTTC. It encodes CSARDPSPGDNEQFF.

This clonotype was counted a few times. The gene calls are TRBV7-9 and TRBJ2-1, with D tentatively TRBD2 (6 bases). The CDR3 is 14 residues long. Germline CDR1 is SEHNR and CDR2 is FQNEAQ (reference sequence). Trimming removed 7 bases from V and 0 bases from J, with 10 bases in between. This CDR3 is CASMGLPSYNEQFF. In DNA, the CDR3 is TGTGCCAGCATGGGACTTCCCTCCTACAATGAGCAGTTCTTC. Looking up the rest from reference TRBV7-9 and TRBJ2-1 gives the full variable domain: DTGVSQNPRHKITKRGQNVTFRCDPISEHNRLYWYRQTLGQGPEFLTYFQNEAQLEKSRLLSDRFSAERPKGSFSTLEIQRTEQGDSAMYLCASMGLPSYNEQFFGPGTRLTVL.

This clonotype was counted only a few times. CDR3 bases: TGTGCCAGTAGTACCTCACAGGGTGGACGGCGAGCTTTCTTT. This encodes CASSTSQGGRRAFF. The genes are TRBV19 and TRBJ1-1, with a weak D call TRBD1 (6 bases). Looked up from germline, CDR1 is LNHDA and CDR2 is SQIVND (reference sequence). The CDR3 is 14 amino acids. V was pared by 4 bases and J by 10 bases, with 19 bases between.

This clonotype appeared a few times. This rearrangement joins TRBV28 to TRBJ2-7; 9 positions match TRBD1. After removal of 1 base from V and 5 bases from J, the junction contained 6 bases not matched to a gene. The CDR3 is 15 residues long. Germline values: CDR1 MDHEN, CDR2 SYDVKM. Written as DNA, the CDR3 is TGTGCCAGCAGTTTATCGGGACAGGGTCGGGACGAGCAGTACTTC. It specifies CASSLSGQGRDEQYF.